This TCR beta chain was identified during a study of vaccination effects on CD4 cells after COVID-19. Study at large: Median timing of post-vaccine samples was 72 days after the second dose.

ViraFEST assay sequencing came after antigen-specific CD4+ T cells were expanded with viral peptide pools. CD4+ T cells were isolated after approximately 10 days of culture. Participants got two doses of BNT162b2 or mRNA-1273 vaccine. About this clone itself: Antigen unknown.

This table comes from immunoSEQ multiplex PCR, and its TCRdb copy is limited to in-frame clones, with some not included. The table lists tens of thousands of clones, roughly 79% of them singletons, with more than 0.85% in the top ten. Study findings and constraints: Late post-vaccination samples showed marked contraction of infection- and vaccine-induced clones.

With 7 bases removed from V and 9 bases from J, the gap between germline ends came to 19 bases. The germline CDR1 and CDR2 sequences are SNHLY and FYNNEI. CDR3 length: 14 amino acids. The chain recombines TRBV2 with TRBJ2-1, with D perhaps being TRBD1 or TRBD2 (5 bases each). The sequence was obtained from a human donor who received a COVID-19 vaccine. The specimen was CD4+ T cells from PBMCs cultured with HCoV-OC43 spike peptides, collected after COVID-19 vaccination. Subset defined: HCoV-OC43 spike overlapping peptide pool stimulation. CDR3 sequence: CASKYSRDAGEQFF. The CDR3 nucleotides are TGTGCCAGCAAATATAGCCGGGACGCTGGTGAGCAGTTCTTC.